One sample yielded the 10 T cell receptor beta chains listed below, sequenced in a study of blood T cell repertoires in COVID-19. Sequencing was performed with immunoSEQ multiplex PCR; in TCRdb, only in-frame clones are kept and a portion is missing. Among fewer than 200,000 clones, around 67% were seen once, and the ten largest hold approximately 3%. Sequencing was done on a sample of peripheral blood. These receptors were taken from a woman older than 75 with acute or convalescent COVID-19.

V is TRBV10-1 and J is TRBJ1-6, with TRBD1 matching 7 bases. The ends lost 5 bases at V and 7 bases at J; junction bases unmatched: 20. There are 19 residues in the CDR3. Germline V gene lookup returns CDR1 WNHNN and CDR2 SYGVQD (reference sequence). The CDR3 region is CASSRGGGPERQGNSPLHF. The CDR3 nucleotides read TGCGCCAGCAGTCGGGGAGGCGGGCCCGAGAGACAGGGCAATTCACCCCTCCACTTT.

V is TRBV19 and J is TRBJ1-2; D ambiguous. CDR3 size: 15 residues. Per germline, CDR1 LNHDA and CDR2 SQIVND (reference sequence). Trimming cost V 3 bases and J 2 bases, with 13 bases left between them. The CDR3 DNA is TGTGCCAGTAGTATCGTGGGGAGAGACAACTATGGCTACACCTTC. Translation: CASSIVGRDNYGYTF.

This chain uses TRBV7-3 with TRBJ2-6; tentatively, D is TRBD1 (5 bases). The CDR3 has 15 residues. In germline, CDR1 is SGHTA, CDR2 FQGTGA. The ends were cut back, 4 bases at V and 5 bases at J, with 12 bases in the middle. The CDR3 region is CASSSTNRRANVLTF. Written as DNA, the CDR3 is TGTGCCAGCAGCTCAACAAACAGGCGGGCCAACGTCCTGACTTTC.

In nucleotides, the CDR3 is TGTGCCAGTAGCGGCGGAGGCCAGGAAGAGACCCAGTACTTC. Translated, it gives CASSGGGQEETQYF. The chain carries TRBV19 and TRBJ2-5; D possibly corresponds to TRBD2 (5 bases). The germline V and J ends were trimmed by 6 bases and 3 bases, with 14 bases remaining between them. Per the germline V gene, CDR1 is LNHDA and CDR2 is SQIVND (reference sequence). CDR3 length equals 14 residues.

This chain links TRBV28 with TRBJ1-5; D is perhaps TRBD1 (5 bases). Germline V gene sequence: CDR1 MDHEN, CDR2 SYDVKM. Trimming shortened V by 3 bases and J by 6 bases, and 18 bases separated the two germline ends. This CDR3 region has 16 residues. As DNA, the CDR3 is TGTGCCAGCAGTTTGAATCCCGGGACTTATGGTCAGCCCCAGCATTTT. It specifies CASSLNPGTYGQPQHF.

In its sample, this clone was seen once. This chain links TRBV7-9 with TRBJ2-4; 11 bases match TRBD1. This CDR3 has 14 residues. The J segment lost 8 bases and the V segment lost 5 bases, leaving 5 bases of the junction unmatched. From germline, CDR1 is SEHNR and CDR2 FQNEAQ (reference sequence). The CDR3 DNA reads as TGTGCCAGCAGCCCCCTGGGACAGGGGGACATTCAGTACTTC. It translates to CASSPLGQGDIQYF. The full variable domain, rest sourced from reference TRBV7-9 and TRBJ2-4, is DTGVSQNPRHKITKRGQNVTFRCDPISEHNRLYWYRQTLGQGPEFLTYFQNEAQLEKSRLLSDRFSAERPKGSFSTLEIQRTEQGDSAMYLCASSPLGQGDIQYFGAGTRLSVL.

The J gene is TRBJ2-7, the V gene TRBV4-1, with 9 bases lining up with TRBD1. The CDR3 consists of 16 residues. Germline CDR1 reads MGHRA; CDR2 reads YSYEKL. V shed 3 bases, J shed 2 bases, and the junction held 8 bases outside the gene matches. CDR3 region: CASSQASGQGTYEQYF. The CDR3 DNA reads as TGCGCCAGCAGCCAGGCCTCGGGACAGGGCACCTACGAGCAGTACTTC.

The V gene is TRBV3-1 (or the pseudogene TRBV3-2), the J gene TRBJ2-3; 11 positions match TRBD2. CDR3 length: 17 amino acids. The junction had 4 bases not matched to a gene; V was cut back by 2 bases and J by 0 bases. Germline CDR1 is LGHDT and CDR2 is YNNKEL (reference sequence). CDR3: CASSQRTSGSSTDTQYF. The CDR3 coding sequence is TGTGCCAGCAGCCAACGGACTAGCGGGTCTAGCACAGATACGCAGTATTTT.

This clone was detected only a few times. The rearrangement links TRBV6-5 to TRBJ1-2, with 9 bases identical to TRBD1. V shed 2 bases, J shed 3 bases, and the junction held 4 bases outside the gene matches. Per germline, CDR1 MNHEY and CDR2 SVGAGI. The CDR3 consists of 15 residues. CDR3 nucleotide sequence: TGTGCCAGCAGTTACATGGACAGGGGACACTATGGCTACACCTTC. The encoded protein is CASSYMDRGHYGYTF.

This clone was detected only a few times. The same CDR3 can be traced to other DNA sequences in this sample. This rearrangement joins TRBV10-3 to TRBJ1-1, with a tentative D call TRBD1 (5 bases). Trimming removed 6 bases at V and 1 base at J, with 9 bases between. CDR1 and CDR2 (germline): ENHRY, SYGVKD. CDR3 length: 13 amino acids. In DNA, the CDR3 is TGTGCCATCAGCCTTACAGGGAACACTGAAGCTTTCTTT. Translating gives CAISLTGNTEAFF.